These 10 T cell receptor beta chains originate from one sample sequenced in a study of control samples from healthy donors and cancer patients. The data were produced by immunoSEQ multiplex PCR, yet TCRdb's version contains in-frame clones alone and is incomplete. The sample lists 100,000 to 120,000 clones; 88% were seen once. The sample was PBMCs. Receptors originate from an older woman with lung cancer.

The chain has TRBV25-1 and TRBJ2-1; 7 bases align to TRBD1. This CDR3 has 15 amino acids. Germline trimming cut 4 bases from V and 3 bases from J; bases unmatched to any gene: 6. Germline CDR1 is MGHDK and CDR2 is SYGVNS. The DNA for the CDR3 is TGTGCCAGCAGTGCCCCGACAGGGAACTACAATGAGCAGTTCTTC. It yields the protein CASSAPTGNYNEQFF.

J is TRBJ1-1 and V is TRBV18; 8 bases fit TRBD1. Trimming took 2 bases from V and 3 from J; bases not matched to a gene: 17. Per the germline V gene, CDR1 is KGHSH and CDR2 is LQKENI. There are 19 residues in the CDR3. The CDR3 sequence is CASSPIARGQGLGHTEAFF. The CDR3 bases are TGTGCCAGCTCACCAATCGCCCGAGGACAGGGTCTTGGGCACACTGAAGCTTTCTTT.

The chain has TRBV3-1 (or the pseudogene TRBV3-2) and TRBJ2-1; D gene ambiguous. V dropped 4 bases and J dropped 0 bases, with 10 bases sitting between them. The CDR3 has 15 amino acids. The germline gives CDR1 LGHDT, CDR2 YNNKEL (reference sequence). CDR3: CASSRTYNSYNEQFF. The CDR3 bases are TGTGCCAGCAGCCGTACTTATAACTCCTACAATGAGCAGTTCTTC.

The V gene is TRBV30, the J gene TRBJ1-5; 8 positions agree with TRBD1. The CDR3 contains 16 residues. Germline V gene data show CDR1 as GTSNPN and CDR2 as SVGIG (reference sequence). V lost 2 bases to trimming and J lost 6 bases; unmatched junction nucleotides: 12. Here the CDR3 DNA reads TGTGCCTGGAGTTCGCTTGAAGGACAGGGAGGTCAGCCCCAGCATTTT. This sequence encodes CAWSSLEGQGGQPQHF.

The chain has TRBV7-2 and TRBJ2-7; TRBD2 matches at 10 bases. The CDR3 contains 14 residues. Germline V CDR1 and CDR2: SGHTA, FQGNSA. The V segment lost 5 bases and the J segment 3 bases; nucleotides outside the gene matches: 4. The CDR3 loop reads CASSPRTSGYEQYF. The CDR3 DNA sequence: TGTGCCAGCAGCCCGCGGACTAGCGGCTACGAGCAGTACTTC. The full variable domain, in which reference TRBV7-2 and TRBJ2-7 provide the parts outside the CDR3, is GAGVSQSPSNKVTEKGKDVELRCDPISGHTALYWYRQSLGQGLEFLIYFQGNSAPDKSGLPSDRFSAERTGGSVSTLTIQRTQQEDSAVYLCASSPRTSGYEQYFGPGTRLTVT.

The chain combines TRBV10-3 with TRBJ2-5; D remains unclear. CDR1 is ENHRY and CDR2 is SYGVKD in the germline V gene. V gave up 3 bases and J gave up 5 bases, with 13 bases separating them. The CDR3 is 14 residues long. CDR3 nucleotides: TGTGCCATCAGTGATTCAGACCTGCGGGAGACCCAGTACTTC. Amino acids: CAISDSDLRETQYF.

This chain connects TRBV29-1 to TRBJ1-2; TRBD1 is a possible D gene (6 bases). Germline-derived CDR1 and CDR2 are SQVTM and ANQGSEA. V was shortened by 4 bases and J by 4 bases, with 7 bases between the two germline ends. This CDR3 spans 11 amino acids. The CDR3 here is CSVVQGYGYTF. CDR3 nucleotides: TGCAGCGTTGTACAGGGCTATGGCTACACCTTC.

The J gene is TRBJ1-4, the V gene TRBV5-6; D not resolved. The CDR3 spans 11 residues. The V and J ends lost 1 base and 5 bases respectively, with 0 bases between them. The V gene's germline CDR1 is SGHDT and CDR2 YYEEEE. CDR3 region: CASSLNEKLFF. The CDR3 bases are TGTGCCAGCAGCTTGAATGAAAAACTGTTTTTT.

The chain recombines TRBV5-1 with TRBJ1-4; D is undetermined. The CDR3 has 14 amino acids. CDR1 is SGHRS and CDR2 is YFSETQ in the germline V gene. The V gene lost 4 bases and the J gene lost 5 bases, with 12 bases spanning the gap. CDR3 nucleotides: TGCGCCAGCAGCAGCGGACCGGAAAATGAAAAACTGTTTTTT. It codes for CASSSGPENEKLFF.

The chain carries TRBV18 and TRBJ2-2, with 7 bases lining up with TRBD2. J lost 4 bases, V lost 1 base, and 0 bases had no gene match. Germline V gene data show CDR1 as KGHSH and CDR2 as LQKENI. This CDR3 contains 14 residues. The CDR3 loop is CASSPQRGTGELFF. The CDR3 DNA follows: TGTGCCAGCTCACCACAGCGGGGCACCGGGGAGCTGTTTTTT.